The rows below give T cell receptor beta chains drawn from one sample of a study of control samples from healthy donors and cancer patients. The protocol was immunoSEQ multiplex PCR, while the TCRdb copy is restricted to in-frame clones and leaves out a portion. The data contain around 15,000 clones, around 86% of them singletons. The specimen sequenced was PBMCs. The receptors here all came from a woman in her 70s with colorectal cancer. Each CDR3 is given with its conserved first and last residue. A D gene is named only where the DNA matches it firmly. The size field is filled for only some rows; it gives once, few, many or a size class.

j_call: TRBJ1-2
d_call: NA
clone_size: NA
v_call: TRBV4-2
cdr3_nt: TGTGCCAGCAGCCAAGAGCTCAACTATGGCTACACCTTC
cdr3_aa: CASSQELNYGYTF

j_call: TRBJ1-5
d_call: NA
clone_size: NA
v_call: TRBV5-6
cdr3_nt: TGTGCCAGCAGCTCCAGGATGGGCGCTCAGCCCCAGCATTTT
cdr3_aa: CASSSRMGAQPQHF

j_call: TRBJ2-5
d_call: TRBD2
clone_size: NA
v_call: TRBV6-2/TRBV6-3
cdr3_nt: TGTGCCAGCAGTTCCAGCGGGGGGGCGGAGGGGTCCCAGTACTTC
cdr3_aa: CASSSSGGAEGSQYF

j_call: TRBJ2-2
d_call: NA
clone_size: NA
v_call: TRBV24-1
cdr3_nt: TGTGCCACCAGTGAGTGGGGGACCCGGGAGCTGTTTTTT
cdr3_aa: CATSEWGTRELFF

j_call: TRBJ1-2
d_call: NA
clone_size: once
v_call: TRBV18
cdr3_nt: TGTGCCAGCTCAGGGGCGGAGGGCTACACCTTC
cdr3_aa: CASSGAEGYTF

j_call: TRBJ1-5
d_call: TRBD1
clone_size: NA
v_call: TRBV18
cdr3_nt: TGTGCCAGCTCATTACAGGGGGCAGAGCAGCCCCAGCATTTT
cdr3_aa: CASSLQGAEQPQHF

j_call: TRBJ1-1
d_call: NA
clone_size: NA
v_call: TRBV6-5
cdr3_nt: TGTGCCAGCAGTTACTCGATTCAGGGGAACACTGAAGCTTTCTTT
cdr3_aa: CASSYSIQGNTEAFF

j_call: TRBJ2-5
d_call: TRBD1
clone_size: NA
v_call: TRBV10-3
cdr3_nt: TGTGCCAGGAAGACAGGGGGCGCGAAAAAGACCCAGTACTTC
cdr3_aa: CARKTGGAKKTQYF

j_call: TRBJ2-1
d_call: NA
clone_size: NA
v_call: TRBV27
cdr3_nt: TGTGCCAGCACCCAACGGCTGGGGGCGGAGACAATTACCAAGCAGTTCTTC
cdr3_aa: CASTQRLGAETITKQFF

j_call: TRBJ1-3
d_call: NA
clone_size: NA
v_call: TRBV7-9
cdr3_nt: TGTGCCAGCACCCCGCCGGGCAGTCGGTCTGGAAACACCATATATTTT
cdr3_aa: CASTPPGSRSGNTIYF

j_call: TRBJ2-3
d_call: NA
clone_size: NA
v_call: TRBV19
cdr3_nt: TGTGCCAGTAGTGGAACGGGTTTGGGTACAGATACGCAGTATTTT
cdr3_aa: CASSGTGLGTDTQYF

j_call: TRBJ1-1
d_call: NA
clone_size: NA
v_call: TRBV5-6
cdr3_nt: TGTGCCAGCAGCCGAGGGGGTACTGAAGCTTTCTTT
cdr3_aa: CASSRGGTEAFF

j_call: TRBJ2-2
d_call: NA
clone_size: NA
v_call: TRBV7-9
cdr3_nt: TGTGCCAGCAGCTTCGGGCCTCCCCCCGGGGAGCTGTTTTTT
cdr3_aa: CASSFGPPPGELFF

j_call: TRBJ1-2
d_call: TRBD1
clone_size: NA
v_call: TRBV3-1/TRBV3-2
cdr3_nt: TGTGCCAGCAGCCAGCAGGGGGCGCGGGGCTACACCTTC
cdr3_aa: CASSQQGARGYTF

j_call: TRBJ1-5
d_call: NA
clone_size: NA
v_call: TRBV12-3/TRBV12-4
cdr3_nt: TGTGCCAGCAGTTTAGCAGGTCGTCAGCCCCAGCATTTT
cdr3_aa: CASSLAGRQPQHF

j_call: TRBJ2-3
d_call: TRBD2
clone_size: NA
v_call: TRBV6-2/TRBV6-3
cdr3_nt: TGTGCCAGCAGTTACTTGCGGGGGGGCACAGATACGCAGTATTTT
cdr3_aa: CASSYLRGGTDTQYF

j_call: TRBJ1-3
d_call: TRBD1
clone_size: NA
v_call: TRBV6-1
cdr3_nt: TGTGCCAGCAGTGAACGACAGGGAACTGGAAACACCATATATTTT
cdr3_aa: CASSERQGTGNTIYF

j_call: TRBJ1-2
d_call: TRBD1
clone_size: NA
v_call: TRBV7-8
cdr3_nt: TGTGCCAGCAGCTCTCTCGACAGGGTTTATGGCTACACCTTC
cdr3_aa: CASSSLDRVYGYTF

j_call: TRBJ2-7
d_call: TRBD2
clone_size: NA
v_call: TRBV7-6
cdr3_nt: TGTGCCAGCAGCTTAGCGGCTAGCGGAGGAGGAAAATACGAGCAGTACTTC
cdr3_aa: CASSLAASGGGKYEQYF

j_call: TRBJ2-1
d_call: NA
clone_size: NA
v_call: TRBV4-2
cdr3_nt: TGTGCCAGCAGCCAGCCCAGGGGTCATGAGCAGTTCTTC
cdr3_aa: CASSQPRGHEQFF

j_call: TRBJ2-3
d_call: NA
clone_size: NA
v_call: TRBV4-2
cdr3_nt: TGTGCCAGCAGCCAAGATAGCTTTGGTCTGACCCTAGGCACAGATACGCAGTATTTT
cdr3_aa: CASSQDSFGLTLGTDTQYF

j_call: TRBJ2-3
d_call: NA
clone_size: NA
v_call: TRBV7-2
cdr3_nt: TGTGCCATAGAGGGGGGGGACACTCGCACAGATACGCAGTATTTT
cdr3_aa: CAIEGGDTRTDTQYF

j_call: TRBJ2-7
d_call: NA
clone_size: NA
v_call: TRBV6-6
cdr3_nt: TGTGCCAGCAGTTATGGGACGGGGGTTAAAGAGCAGTACTTC
cdr3_aa: CASSYGTGVKEQYF

j_call: TRBJ1-5
d_call: TRBD1
clone_size: NA
v_call: TRBV28
cdr3_nt: TGTGCCAGCAGTTCGATGGACAGGCTTAGCAATCAGCCCCAGCATTTT
cdr3_aa: CASSSMDRLSNQPQHF

j_call: TRBJ2-3
d_call: TRBD2
clone_size: NA
v_call: TRBV4-1
cdr3_nt: TGCGCCAGCAGCCTCCAGCGGGGGGGATCCACAGATACGCAGTATTTT
cdr3_aa: CASSLQRGGSTDTQYF

j_call: TRBJ2-5
d_call: NA
clone_size: NA
v_call: TRBV6-8
cdr3_nt: TGTGCCAGCAGTTATTGGAATCCAGCGGGTTCGGAGACCCAGTACTTC
cdr3_aa: CASSYWNPAGSETQYF

j_call: TRBJ2-7
d_call: NA
clone_size: NA
v_call: TRBV4-3
cdr3_nt: TGCGCCAGCAGCCTTGCCCAGGGGCCCTACGAGCAGTACTTC
cdr3_aa: CASSLAQGPYEQYF

j_call: TRBJ2-7
d_call: NA
clone_size: NA
v_call: TRBV30
cdr3_nt: TGTGCCTGGGGGGCCGCTTATCTATCAGAGCAGTACTTC
cdr3_aa: CAWGAAYLSEQYF

j_call: TRBJ2-6
d_call: TRBD1
clone_size: NA
v_call: TRBV4-1
cdr3_nt: TGCGCCAGCAGCCAAGATGAGGGGGCTTGGTCTGGGGCCAACGTCCTGACTTTC
cdr3_aa: CASSQDEGAWSGANVLTF

j_call: TRBJ1-1
d_call: NA
clone_size: NA
v_call: TRBV5-1
cdr3_nt: TGCGCCAGCATGGTCTGGGTCGGGAACACTGAAGCTTTCTTT
cdr3_aa: CASMVWVGNTEAFF

j_call: TRBJ2-1
d_call: NA
clone_size: NA
v_call: TRBV5-6
cdr3_nt: TGTGCCAGCAGCCCCGGCTGGGGGGCCCAGCAGTTCTTC
cdr3_aa: CASSPGWGAQQFF

j_call: TRBJ2-7
d_call: NA
clone_size: NA
v_call: TRBV9
cdr3_nt: TGTGCCAGCAGCGTAGGTTCGAGGGGGGGAGTCCCCTCCTACGAGCAGTACTTC
cdr3_aa: CASSVGSRGGVPSYEQYF

j_call: TRBJ2-7
d_call: NA
clone_size: NA
v_call: TRBV30
cdr3_nt: TGTGCCTGGTGTGACAGGAGGGTGGACTACGAGCAGTACTTC
cdr3_aa: CAWCDRRVDYEQYF

j_call: TRBJ2-3
d_call: NA
clone_size: NA
v_call: TRBV5-6
cdr3_nt: TGTGCCAGCAGCTTGGGGGGTGATACGCAGTATTTT
cdr3_aa: CASSLGGDTQYF

j_call: TRBJ2-2
d_call: NA
clone_size: NA
v_call: TRBV5-1
cdr3_nt: TGCGCCAGCAGCTGGGGGTCGGGGACCGAGGAGCTGTTTTTT
cdr3_aa: CASSWGSGTEELFF

j_call: TRBJ2-6
d_call: NA
clone_size: NA
v_call: TRBV9
cdr3_nt: TGTGCCAGCAGCCAGCGAGGATCTGGGGCCAACGTCCTGACTTTC
cdr3_aa: CASSQRGSGANVLTF

j_call: TRBJ1-5
d_call: NA
clone_size: NA
v_call: TRBV7-9
cdr3_nt: TGTGCCAGCAGCTTCCCGACAGGACGGTCTCAGCCCCAGCATTTT
cdr3_aa: CASSFPTGRSQPQHF

j_call: TRBJ2-7
d_call: TRBD2
clone_size: NA
v_call: TRBV5-4
cdr3_nt: TGTGCCAGCAGCTTGGCGGCGGGGGGATCCTCCTACGAGCAGTACTTC
cdr3_aa: CASSLAAGGSSYEQYF

j_call: TRBJ2-1
d_call: TRBD2
clone_size: NA
v_call: TRBV11-3
cdr3_nt: TGTGCCAGCAGCTTACTTAGCGGGGGAGCCTCCTACAATGAGCAGTTCTTC
cdr3_aa: CASSLLSGGASYNEQFF

j_call: TRBJ1-1
d_call: NA
clone_size: NA
v_call: TRBV10-3
cdr3_nt: TGTGCCATGGGGGGGCGGGACACTGAAGCTTTCTTT
cdr3_aa: CAMGGRDTEAFF

j_call: TRBJ1-2
d_call: NA
clone_size: NA
v_call: TRBV5-1
cdr3_nt: TGCGCCAGCAGCTTGTTGGCCAGCGGTGGCTACACCTTC
cdr3_aa: CASSLLASGGYTF

j_call: TRBJ1-1
d_call: NA
clone_size: NA
v_call: TRBV6-5
cdr3_nt: TGTGCCAGCGCCTTGAACACTGAAGCTTTCTTT
cdr3_aa: CASALNTEAFF

j_call: TRBJ2-7
d_call: TRBD1
clone_size: NA
v_call: TRBV7-9
cdr3_nt: TGTGCCAGCAGCTCGGACAGGGGAGGGTACGAGCAGTACTTC
cdr3_aa: CASSSDRGGYEQYF

j_call: TRBJ2-1
d_call: TRBD2
clone_size: NA
v_call: TRBV4-2
cdr3_nt: TGTGCCAGCAGCCAAGCGGGGGGGCGTGATGAGCAGTTCTTC
cdr3_aa: CASSQAGGRDEQFF

j_call: TRBJ2-1
d_call: TRBD2
clone_size: NA
v_call: TRBV6-2/TRBV6-3
cdr3_nt: TGTGCCAGCAGTAAAACTAGCGGGGGGGCGGGCGAGCAGTTCTTC
cdr3_aa: CASSKTSGGAGEQFF

j_call: TRBJ2-2
d_call: NA
clone_size: NA
v_call: TRBV10-3
cdr3_nt: TGTGCCATCAGTGACGGGACATTAAACACCGGGGAGCTGTTTTTT
cdr3_aa: CAISDGTLNTGELFF